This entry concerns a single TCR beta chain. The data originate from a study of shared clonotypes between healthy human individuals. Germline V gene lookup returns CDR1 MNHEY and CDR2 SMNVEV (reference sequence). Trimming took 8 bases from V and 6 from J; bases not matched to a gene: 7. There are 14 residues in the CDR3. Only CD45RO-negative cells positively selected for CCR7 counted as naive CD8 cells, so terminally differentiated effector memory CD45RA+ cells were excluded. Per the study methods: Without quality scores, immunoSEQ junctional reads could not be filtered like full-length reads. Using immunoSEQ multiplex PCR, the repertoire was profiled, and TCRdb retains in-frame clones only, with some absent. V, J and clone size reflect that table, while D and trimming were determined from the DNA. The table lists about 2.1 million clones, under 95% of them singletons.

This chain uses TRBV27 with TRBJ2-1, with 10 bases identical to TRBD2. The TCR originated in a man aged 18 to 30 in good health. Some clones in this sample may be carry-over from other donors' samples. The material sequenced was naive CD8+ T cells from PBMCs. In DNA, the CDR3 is TGTGCCAGCGGCATAGCGGGAGGTCGCAATGAGCAGTTCTTC. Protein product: CASGIAGGRNEQFF.